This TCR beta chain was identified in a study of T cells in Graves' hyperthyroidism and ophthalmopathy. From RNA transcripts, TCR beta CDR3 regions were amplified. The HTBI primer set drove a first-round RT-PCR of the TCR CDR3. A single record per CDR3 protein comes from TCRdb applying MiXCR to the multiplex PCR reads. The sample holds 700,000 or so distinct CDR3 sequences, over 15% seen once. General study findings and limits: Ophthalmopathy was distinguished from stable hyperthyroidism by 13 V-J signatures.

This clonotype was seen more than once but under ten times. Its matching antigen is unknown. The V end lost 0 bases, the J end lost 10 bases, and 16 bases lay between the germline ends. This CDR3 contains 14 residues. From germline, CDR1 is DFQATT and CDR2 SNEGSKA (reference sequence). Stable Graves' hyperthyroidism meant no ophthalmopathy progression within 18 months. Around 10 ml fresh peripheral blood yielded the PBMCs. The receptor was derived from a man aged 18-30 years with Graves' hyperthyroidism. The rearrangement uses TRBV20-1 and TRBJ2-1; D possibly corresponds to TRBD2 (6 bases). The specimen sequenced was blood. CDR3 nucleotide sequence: TGCAGTGCTAGAGAGGGAGGTGGGCCTAACGAGCAGTTCTTC. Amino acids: CSAREGGGPNEQFF.